This record covers a single T cell receptor (beta chain). This specimen comes from a study of Graves' ophthalmopathy and Graves' hyperthyroidism. Beta-chain TCR CDR3 regions were amplified from RNA transcripts. First-round RT-PCR used HTBI primers; second-round multiplex PCR followed. TCRdb fed the multiplex PCR reads into MiXCR, producing one record per CDR3 protein. This sample has around 1.1 million distinct CDR3 sequences, with about 40% found just once. V gave up 4 bases and J gave up 9 bases, with 10 bases separating them. The CDR3 runs 12 residues. Germline V lookup: CDR1 DFQATT, CDR2 SNEGSKA (reference sequence).

The sample was peripheral blood or thyroid tissue (not recorded which). This receptor was identified in an adult man with Graves' hyperthyroidism. This rearrangement joins TRBV20-1 to TRBJ1-6, with a weak D call TRBD1 (5 bases). Written as DNA, the CDR3 is TGCAGTGCTAAGGGTCAGGGTTCACCCCTCCACTTT. Amino acid sequence: CSAKGQGSPLHF.